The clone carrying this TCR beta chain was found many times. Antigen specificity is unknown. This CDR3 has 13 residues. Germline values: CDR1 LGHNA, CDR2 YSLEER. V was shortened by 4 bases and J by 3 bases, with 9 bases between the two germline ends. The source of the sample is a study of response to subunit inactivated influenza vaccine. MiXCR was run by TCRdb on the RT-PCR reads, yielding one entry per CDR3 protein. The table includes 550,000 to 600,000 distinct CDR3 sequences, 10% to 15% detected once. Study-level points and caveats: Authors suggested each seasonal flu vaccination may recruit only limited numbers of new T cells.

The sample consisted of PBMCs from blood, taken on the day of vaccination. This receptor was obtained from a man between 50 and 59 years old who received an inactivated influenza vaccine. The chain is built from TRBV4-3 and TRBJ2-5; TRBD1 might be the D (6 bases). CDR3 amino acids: CASSPRTEETQYF. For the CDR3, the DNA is TGCGCCAGCAGCCCCAGGACAGAAGAGACCCAGTACTTC.